This T cell receptor beta chain was captured in a study of blood T cell repertoires in COVID-19 (TCRdb year 2020). Regarding the study in general: Samples covering the acute and convalescent phases of COVID-19 were provided by collaborators in the United States, Italy and Spain. A de-identified subject ID, COVID-19 status, age in years and sex were almost always included in the sample metadata. The material from the prospective study consisted of cDNA or gDNA derived from T cells, B-cell-depleted T cells, or PBMCs. The repertoires were released in a freely available public database intended as a resource for research on the immune response to SARS-CoV-2. Subjects who had been exposed to COVID-19, were actively infected with it, or had recovered from it provided the deeply sampled blood TCRbeta repertoires that made up the dataset. Where available, HLA class I and class II types were obtained from metadata supplied by the sample provider rather than from assay-based typing. Samples came from the ongoing ImmuneRACE study (first 160 participants) plus 1,254 subjects from 6 global collaborators. Here is what the overall study found, with its caveats: Clinical and demographic metadata were provided uncurated, with the amount varying by source and participant.

Comments on this clone: Its binding antigen is unknown. Base quality data are lacking; no much larger clone is found one base away.

Whole blood was collected in K2EDTA tubes by collaborating institutions according to the institutions' own protocols. For TCRbeta analysis, collaborator samples were shipped as frozen whole blood, as isolated PBMCs, or as DNA extracted from either sample type. CDR1 KGHSH and CDR2 LQKENI are derived from the germline V gene. From its cysteine to its phenylalanine, the CDR3 spans 16 amino acids. Only the CDR3 DNA is retained, 48 bases long and in frame from the first base. V and J are truncated by 1 base and 0 bases respectively, leaving an intervening sequence of 10 bases. TCRbeta CDR3 regions were amplified from genomic DNA using the immunoSEQ Assay, a bias-controlled multiplex PCR. Regarding the original processing steps: The number of nucleated cells in each sample was estimated by amplification of reference gene primers within the assay. To quantify the absolute abundance of each unique TCRbeta CDR3 rearrangement, sequence reads were collapsed and filtered. Productive Simpson clonality was computed per sample as the square root of Simpson's diversity index over productive rearrangements. The clones in this table, taken by TCRdb from immuneACCESS, are in-frame only. Not every clone is retained; where verified, under half of the shortfall comes from an unresolved V gene, and the cause of the rest is unknown. V, J and clone size are those of that table, while D and trimming were read from the DNA. A total of more than 150,000 clones appear in this sample, about nine tenths of them only once. The ten largest clones capture more than 20% of the sample.

The sequence links TRBV18 to TRBJ1-5; the D region possibly corresponds to TRBD1 (6 bases align). The sample comprised peripheral blood. This receptor was identified in a man aged 65-85 years with active or convalescent COVID-19. The DNA sequence reads TGTGCCAGCTCACCACAAGGACAGTATAGCAATCAGCCCCAGCATTTT. It translates to CASSPQGQYSNQPQHF. Joined to the reference TRBV18 and TRBJ1-5 proteins, this CDR3 gives the full variable domain: NAGVMQNPRHLVRRRGQEARLRCSPMKGHSHVYWYRQLPEEGLKFMVYLQKENIIDESGMPKERFSAEFPKEGPSILRIQQVVRGDSAAYFCASSPQGQYSNQPQHFGDGTRLSIL.